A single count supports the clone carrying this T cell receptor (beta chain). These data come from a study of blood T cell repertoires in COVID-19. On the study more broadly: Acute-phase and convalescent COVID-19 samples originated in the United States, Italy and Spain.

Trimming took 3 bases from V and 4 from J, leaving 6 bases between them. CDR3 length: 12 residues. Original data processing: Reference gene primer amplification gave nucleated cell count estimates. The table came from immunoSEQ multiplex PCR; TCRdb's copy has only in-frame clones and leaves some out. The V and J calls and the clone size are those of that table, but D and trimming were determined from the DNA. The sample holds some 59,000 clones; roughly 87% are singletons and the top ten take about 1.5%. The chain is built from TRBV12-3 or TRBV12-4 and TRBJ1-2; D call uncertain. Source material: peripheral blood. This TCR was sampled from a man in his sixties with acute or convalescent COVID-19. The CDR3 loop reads CASSFSGYGYTF. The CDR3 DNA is TGTGCCAGCAGTTTCTCGGGCTATGGCTACACCTTC.